This T cell receptor (beta chain) was profiled in a study of T cells in Graves' hyperthyroidism and ophthalmopathy. Study-wide context: It was at initial diagnosis, before any treatment, that peripheral blood was collected.

The trim removed 3 bases at V and 8 bases at J, leaving 7 bases unmatched. This CDR3 is built from 14 residues. This clonotype was counted at least ten times. Across 18 months, stable Graves' hyperthyroidism was marked by no progression to ophthalmopathy. This sample holds PBMCs from roughly 10 ml fresh peripheral blood. RNA transcripts gave rise to amplified TCR beta CDR3 regions. TCR CDR3 regions were first amplified by RT-PCR with HTBI primers. Each CDR3 protein is one row after TCRdb ran MiXCR on the multiplex PCR reads. Among some 690,000 distinct CDR3 sequences listed, 17% were seen once. The sequence was obtained from a man aged 45-60 years with Graves' hyperthyroidism. The V call is TRBV12-3 or TRBV12-4, the J call TRBJ1-5; the match to TRBD1 covers 7 bases. Specimen: blood. In DNA form, the CDR3 reads TGTGCCAGCAGTTTTACAGGGGAATTTGAGCCCCAGCATTTT. This codes for CASSFTGEFEPQHF.